Below are 8 T cell receptor beta chains sequenced from a single sample in a study of blood T cell repertoires in COVID-19. Only in-frame clones appear in the TCRdb table, and some are missing; sequencing was by immunoSEQ multiplex PCR. In the table there are 200,000 to 250,000 clones, 75% to 85% of which are singletons. Material: peripheral blood. Every receptor here comes from a woman aged 25 to 45 with COVID-19, enrolled during active disease.

The chain combines TRBV7-2 with TRBJ2-7; 9 positions agree with TRBD1. The V gene's germline CDR1 is SGHTA and CDR2 FQGNSA. V was pared by 5 bases and J by 3 bases, with 5 bases of the junction left unmatched. The CDR3 contains 14 residues. The CDR3 spells CASSVTGGLYEQYF. The CDR3 DNA is TGTGCCAGCAGCGTCACAGGGGGCCTCTACGAGCAGTACTTC.

This rearrangement joins TRBV6-5 to TRBJ2-1; D gene unclear. The CDR3 spans 12 residues. The V gene's germline CDR1 is MNHEY and CDR2 SVGAGI. V lost 8 bases to trimming and J lost 2 bases, with 7 bases between them. The CDR3 DNA reads as TGTGCCAGCGCGGCGCCCTACAATGAGCAGTTCTTC. Translation gives CASAAPYNEQFF.

V usage is TRBV12-5 and J usage is TRBJ1-4, with D tentatively TRBD1 (5 bases). The V and J ends lost 6 bases and 8 bases respectively, with 16 bases between them. CDR1 and CDR2 from the germline V gene are LGHNT and FRNRAP. The CDR3 is 14 amino acids. The chain's CDR3 is CASGPGLLGEKLFF. CDR3 nucleotide sequence: TGTGCTAGTGGGCCGGGACTTCTGGGAGAAAAACTGTTTTTT.

This clone has just one count. The gene calls are TRBV19 and TRBJ1-1, with 10 bases identical to TRBD1. Germline CDR1 is LNHDA and CDR2 is SQIVND (reference sequence). The CDR3 has 14 amino acids. The V segment lost 5 bases and the J segment 7 bases; nucleotides outside the gene matches: 7. The CDR3: CASSPGQGLGEAFF. The CDR3 DNA reads TGTGCCAGTAGTCCGGGACAGGGGTTGGGTGAAGCTTTCTTT.

The chain links TRBV7-8 to TRBJ2-5; 11 bases are a match to TRBD2. CDR1 is SGHVS and CDR2 is FQNEAQ in the germline V gene. This CDR3 spans 17 amino acids. V trimming: 1 base; J trimming: 5 bases; junction bases outside the gene matches: 9. The CDR3 here is CASSLVDSGGAEETQYF. The CDR3 nucleotides are TGTGCCAGCAGCTTAGTGGATAGCGGGGGGGCCGAGGAGACCCAGTACTTC.

The chain uses TRBV4-2 and TRBJ1-5; D perhaps matches TRBD1 (5 bases). Trimming removed 0 bases at V and 0 bases at J, with 15 bases between. Germline CDR1 is LGHNA and CDR2 is YNFKEQ. The CDR3 contains 18 residues. The CDR3 sequence is CASSQDPREAGSNQPQHF. The CDR3 DNA reads as TGTGCCAGCAGCCAAGATCCCAGGGAGGCGGGTAGCAATCAGCCCCAGCATTTT.

The chain employs TRBV5-5 and TRBJ2-7, with D perhaps matching TRBD2 (6 bases). Germline CDR1 and CDR2: SGHKS and YYEKEE (reference sequence). The CDR3 length is 15 residues. V lost 2 bases and J lost 2, with 14 bases in between. The CDR3 DNA reads as TGTGCCAGCAGCTTCAATCAGCGGGCTGCCTACGAGCAGTACTTC. Protein sequence: CASSFNQRAAYEQYF.

The V call is TRBV27, the J call TRBJ2-7; D might be TRBD2 (6 bases). This CDR3 spans 15 amino acids. The V and J ends lost 6 bases and 3 bases respectively, with 18 bases between them. Germline assignment: CDR1 MNHEY and CDR2 SMNVEV (reference sequence). CDR3 nucleotides: TGTGCCAGCAGCCTCACGGGGGACGTCGGCTACGAGCAGTACTTC. It codes for CASSLTGDVGYEQYF.